This T cell receptor beta chain came from a study of CD8+ T cells in alopecia areata. Study as a whole: Patients took tofacitinib for 6 to 18 months, followed by 6 drug-free months. Affected scalp percentage set treated patients' severity scores.

Study-level results: Tofacitinib yielded significantly lower scalp clonality and fewer expanded CD8+ clones among the top 100. Scalp specimens additionally yield sequences from normal skin's resident alphabeta T cells.

Treatment here: oral pan-JAK inhibitor, 5-10 mg twice daily. Once RNA had been extracted, it was reverse transcribed into cDNA to act as the sequencing template. The repertoire was sequenced with immunoSEQ multiplex PCR; TCRdb's copy has only in-frame clones and lacks some. The sample yields 75,000 to 80,000 clones, approximately 70% seen once. CDR3 length: 17 amino acids. Trimming took 0 bases from V and 5 from J, leaving 17 bases between them. Germline V CDR1 and CDR2: MGHRA, YSYEKL. About this clone itself: Its antigen is still unknown.

This TCR derives from a human donor with alopecia areata. Sequences were derived from CD8+ T cells sorted from blood, sampled at week 24, from a patient treated with tofacitinib. V usage is TRBV4-1 and J usage is TRBJ2-1; D may be TRBD2 (6 bases). The CDR3 nucleotides are TGCGCCAGCAGCCAAGACGATATCGGGAGAGCGAACAATGAGCAGTTCTTC. This translates into CASSQDDIGRANNEQFF.